Each of the 6 T cell receptor beta chains below was sequenced from the same sample in a study of cytomegalovirus exposure and HLA in healthy donors. The study ran its PCR with 60 Vbeta and 13 Jbeta primers. Repertoires were generated with immunoSEQ multiplex PCR, while TCRdb's copy carries only in-frame clones and drops some. The sample consists of 130,000 or so clones, around 77% of them appearing once. Material for sequencing was PBMCs. The receptors shown here come from a woman aged 60 to 75 in good health and CMV-seronegative.

The chain carries TRBV4-2 and TRBJ1-2; D unclear. CDR3 size: 15 residues. Trimming took off 0 bases at V and 8 bases at J, with 16 bases between the two ends. The V gene's germline CDR1 is LGHNA and CDR2 YNFKEQ. The CDR3 region is CASSQERLAGRGYTF. CDR3 coding DNA: TGTGCCAGCAGCCAAGAAAGGCTAGCGGGGAGGGGCTACACCTTC.

This rearrangement joins TRBV5-4 to TRBJ2-5; TRBD2 might be the D (7 bases). Germline V gene lookup returns CDR1 SGHNT and CDR2 YYREEE (reference sequence). The ends were cut back, 4 bases at V and 4 bases at J, with 17 bases in the middle. The CDR3 length is 15 residues. The CDR3 spells CASSPESRGGETQYF. CDR3 coding DNA: TGTGCCAGCAGCCCTGAATCGAGGGGGGGAGAGACCCAGTACTTC.

This clone has only a few counts. V usage is TRBV19 and J usage is TRBJ2-2, with D hard to call. This CDR3 has 16 residues. Trimming stripped 3 bases from V and 1 base from J, with 12 bases between. Germline V lookup: CDR1 LNHDA, CDR2 SQIVND (reference sequence). The CDR3, as DNA: TGTGCCAGTAGTATGGCGCCGGGTGGGAACACCGGGGAGCTGTTTTTT. Translation gives CASSMAPGGNTGELFF.

This clone was recorded a few times. The V gene is TRBV5-4, the J gene TRBJ2-3, with TRBD1 identical over 7 bases. This CDR3 has 12 residues. Germline CDR1 SGHNT, CDR2 YYREEE (reference sequence). V lost 4 bases, J lost 10 bases, and 6 bases stayed unmatched. The CDR3 region is CASSQYRGAQYF. For the CDR3, the DNA is TGTGCCAGCAGCCAATACAGGGGAGCGCAGTATTTT.

About this clone itself: Sequence at one end of the junction differs from germline and may be a read error. The chain has TRBV7-7 and TRBJ2-5; D is possibly TRBD2 (6 bases). Looked up from germline, CDR1 is SSHAT and CDR2 is FNYEAQ (reference sequence). The CDR3 consists of 13 residues. The CDR3 region is CASSRDFQETQYF. As DNA, the CDR3 is TGTGCTAGCAGCCGGGACTTCCAAGAGACCCAGTACTTC.

The rearrangement links TRBV25-1 to TRBJ2-7, with 11 bases that match TRBD2. The CDR3 covers 15 residues. Looked up from germline, CDR1 is MGHDK and CDR2 is SYGVNS. The J segment lost 3 bases and the V segment lost 4 bases, leaving 5 bases of the junction unmatched. The CDR3 region has the DNA TGTGCCAGCAGTGCAACTAGCGGGAGATACTACGAGCAGTACTTC. Its translation is CASSATSGRYYEQYF.